This T cell receptor beta chain comes out of a study of cytomegalovirus exposure and HLA in healthy donors. The table came from immunoSEQ multiplex PCR; TCRdb's copy has only in-frame clones and leaves some out. This sample has 150,000 to 200,000 clones, with approximately 85% found just once. CDR3 length: 15 residues. The J segment lost 0 bases and the V segment lost 3 bases, leaving 0 bases of the junction unmatched. CDR1 MRHNA and CDR2 SNTAGT come from the germline V gene. This clone was seen only once. Other DNA variants within this sample encode the same CDR3. This chain uses TRBV6-4 with TRBJ2-1, with TRBD2 matching 9 bases. The origin of this receptor is a woman between 18 and 29 years old in good health and CMV-seronegative. The sequencing input was PBMCs. CDR3: CASSEAGGSYNEQFF. The CDR3 DNA sequence: TGTGCCAGCAGTGAAGCGGGGGGCTCCTACAATGAGCAGTTCTTC.